These 19 T cell receptor beta chains share one sample of origin, sequenced in a study of beta chain features in type 1 diabetes. The sequenced template was cDNA made from the entire isolated RNA. Clones were read by immunoSEQ multiplex PCR, and TCRdb kept only the in-frame ones, dropping some. The sample consists of around 340,000 clones, roughly 8% of them appearing once. The sample taken for sequencing was central memory CD4+ T cells from blood. The source of these receptors is a woman aged 18-30 years in good health.

This clone was found a few times. The chain is built from TRBV7-8 and TRBJ2-1; TRBD1 matches 10 bases. CDR1 is SGHVS and CDR2 is FQNEAQ in the germline V gene. J gave up 2 bases and V 6 bases, and 10 bases lay outside the gene matches. The CDR3 contains 17 residues. For the CDR3, the DNA is TGTGCCAGCAGAGAGACAGGGGGCGCCGGGGCCTACAATGAGCAGTTCTTC. Protein sequence: CASRETGGAGAYNEQFF.

The chain carries TRBV20-1 and TRBJ1-2; no firm D call. CDR1 is DFQATT, CDR2 SNEGSKA, per germline (reference sequence). V was cut by 3 bases and J by 7 bases, with 9 bases left in between. CDR3 length: 11 amino acids. The CDR3 spells CSASGGPGYTF. In DNA form, the CDR3 reads TGCAGTGCTAGCGGAGGTCCTGGCTACACCTTC.

There are a few counts of this clone. The chain joins TRBV2 to TRBJ1-1, with 7 bases that match TRBD1. CDR1 and CDR2 (germline): SNHLY, FYNNEI. This CDR3 spans 14 amino acids. Trimming removed 5 bases from V and 0 bases from J; junction bases left unmatched: 3. CDR3 sequence: CASSRGQLNTEAFF. Here the CDR3 DNA reads TGTGCCAGCAGTAGGGGACAGCTGAACACTGAAGCTTTCTTT.

This sequence joins TRBV2 and TRBJ1-1; TRBD1 matches 8 bases. Germline V gene data show CDR1 as SNHLY and CDR2 as FYNNEI. There are 14 residues in the CDR3. J was trimmed by 1 base and V by 8 bases; bases with no gene match: 6. CDR3 in amino acids: CASLQGEANTEAFF. The DNA of the CDR3 is TGTGCCAGCTTACAGGGGGAAGCGAACACTGAAGCTTTCTTT.

The chain recombines TRBV10-3 with TRBJ2-3, with TRBD1 identical over 9 bases. This CDR3 has 14 residues. Germline lookup yields CDR1 ENHRY and CDR2 SYGVKD. J was trimmed by 12 bases and V by 4 bases; bases with no gene match: 11. The CDR3 spells CAISGPTGGSLQYF. The CDR3 DNA reads TGTGCCATCAGTGGGCCCACAGGGGGCAGTTTACAGTATTTT.

This clone was observed a few times. The J gene is TRBJ2-3, the V gene TRBV10-3, with D hard to call. CDR1 and CDR2 from the germline V gene are ENHRY and SYGVKD. The germline V and J ends were trimmed by 11 bases and 6 bases, with 15 bases remaining between them. The CDR3 runs 12 residues. The CDR3: CASGPRLDTQYF. The CDR3 coding sequence is TGTGCCTCCGGTCCCCGGCTGGATACGCAGTATTTT.

The rearrangement uses TRBV9 and TRBJ2-7; 11 positions agree with TRBD2. The CDR3 is 15 residues long. From germline, CDR1 is SGDLS and CDR2 YYNGEE. The V gene end was trimmed by 0 bases and the J gene end by 4 bases; junction bases not matched to a gene: 3. This chain's CDR3 is CASSVGASGRYEQYF. The CDR3, as DNA: TGTGCCAGCAGCGTAGGGGCTAGCGGGAGGTACGAGCAGTACTTC. The full variable domain, rest sourced from reference TRBV9 and TRBJ2-7, is DSGVTQTPKHLITATGQRVTLRCSPRSGDLSVYWYQQSLDQGLQFLIQYYNGEERAKGNILERFSAQQFPDLHSELNLSSLELGDSALYFCASSVGASGRYEQYFGPGTRLTVT.

The table lists this clone with many counts. This sequence joins TRBV5-1 and TRBJ2-7, with D perhaps matching TRBD1 (6 bases). Germline V lookup: CDR1 SGHRS, CDR2 YFSETQ. This CDR3 has 15 residues. V dropped 3 bases and J dropped 7 bases, with 20 bases sitting between them. The CDR3 sequence: CASSSGTSWPLEQYF. The CDR3 nucleotides read TGCGCCAGCAGCTCCGGGACATCTTGGCCCTTGGAGCAGTACTTC.

This clone was picked up a small number of times. V and J are TRBV5-8 and TRBJ1-2; D is undetermined. From germline, CDR1 is SGHTS and CDR2 YDEGEE. This CDR3 comprises 12 residues. Trimming took 2 bases from V and 4 from J, leaving 6 bases between them. CDR3 in amino acids: CASSFYSYGYTF. The CDR3 nucleotides read TGTGCCAGCAGCTTTTATTCCTATGGCTACACCTTC.

This clone was recorded only once. In nucleotides, the CDR3 is TGTGCCAGCAGCTATAGCGGGAGGGCCTTCTACGAGCAGTACTTC. Its translation is CASSYSGRAFYEQYF. The gene calls are TRBV5-6 and TRBJ2-7; 11 bases map to TRBD2. The CDR3 runs 15 residues. J lost 3 bases, V lost 3 bases, and 5 bases had no gene match. CDR1 is SGHDT, CDR2 YYEEEE, per germline.

The chain uses TRBV5-5 and TRBJ2-4; either TRBD1 or TRBD2 may supply D (5 bases each). The CDR3 totals 15 residues. Germline V gene data show CDR1 as SGHKS and CDR2 as YYEKEE (reference sequence). Trimming stripped 7 bases from V and 0 bases from J, with 14 bases between. The CDR3 DNA follows: TGTGCCAGCGGGGGAGACACCCTAGCCAAAAACATTCAGTACTTC. Protein product: CASGGDTLAKNIQYF.

This clone was seen many times. The V gene is TRBV10-3, the J gene TRBJ2-5; 9 bases are shared with TRBD1. V lost 10 bases to trimming and J lost 1 base; unmatched junction nucleotides: 10. The CDR3 is 15 residues long. In germline, CDR1 is ENHRY, CDR2 SYGVKD. The DNA for the CDR3 is TGTGCCACCAGGAGGACAGGGGCGGGCCAAGAGACCCAGTACTTC. Encoded protein: CATRRTGAGQETQYF.

This clone was seen a handful of times. The chain couples TRBV6-6 to TRBJ1-5; 7 nucleotides match TRBD1. This CDR3 comprises 16 residues. V shed 2 bases and J 1 base; nucleotides not matched to a gene: 5. In germline, CDR1 is MNHNY, CDR2 SVGAGI (reference sequence). The CDR3 loop is CASSYGRDSSNQPQHF. CDR3 nucleotides: TGTGCCAGCAGTTACGGAAGGGACAGCAGCAATCAGCCCCAGCATTTT.

The V call is TRBV2, the J call TRBJ2-5, with 7 positions matching TRBD2. Germline CDR1 and CDR2: SNHLY and FYNNEI. J was trimmed by 5 bases and V by 8 bases; bases with no gene match: 5. The CDR3 extends over 12 amino acids. The CDR3 sequence: CASQRDGETQYF. CDR3 DNA: TGTGCCAGCCAGCGGGATGGGGAGACCCAGTACTTC.

This clone has a handful of counts. The chain carries TRBV18 and TRBJ2-1, with no clear D. Germline-derived CDR1 and CDR2 are KGHSH and LQKENI. The CDR3 contains 12 residues. The ends were cut back, 1 base at V and 8 bases at J, with 6 bases in the middle. CDR3 nucleotide sequence: TGTGCCAGCTCACCACACTTCGATGAGCAGTTCTTC. Amino acids: CASSPHFDEQFF.

Many counts were recorded for this clone. This chain links TRBV7-2 with TRBJ1-5, with TRBD1 matching 8 bases. The junction had 15 bases not matched to a gene; V was cut back by 5 bases and J by 6 bases. This CDR3 has 17 amino acids. The germline gives CDR1 SGHTA, CDR2 FQGNSA. The DNA of the CDR3 is TGTGCCAGCAGCAAGGGAGCAGGGGGCGCGGGAAGTCAGCCCCAGCATTTT. It translates to CASSKGAGGAGSQPQHF.

CDR3 protein: CASSSGDGTYNEQFF. CDR3 DNA sequence: TGTGCCAGCAGTTCGGGAGATGGCACCTACAATGAGCAGTTCTTC. The V call is TRBV13, the J call TRBJ2-1; D may be TRBD2 (6 bases). The ends were cut back, 6 bases at V and 2 bases at J, with 14 bases in the middle. The V gene's germline CDR1 is PRHDT and CDR2 FYEKMQ (reference sequence). The CDR3 consists of 15 residues.

This clone turned up a few times. The chain links TRBV27 to TRBJ2-2, with TRBD2 identical over 9 bases. CDR3 length: 17 amino acids. Trimming took 3 bases from V and 0 from J; bases not matched to a gene: 5. The V gene's germline CDR1 is MNHEY and CDR2 SMNVEV (reference sequence). CDR3 in DNA: TGTGCCAGCAGTTTTCTAGGACTAGCGTCGAACACCGGGGAGCTGTTTTTT. Its translation: CASSFLGLASNTGELFF.

This clone has just a few counts. The chain carries TRBV6-1 and TRBJ2-5, with TRBD2 identical over 8 bases. The CDR3 runs 14 residues. J was trimmed by 5 bases and V by 2 bases; bases with no gene match: 4. Per the germline V gene, CDR1 is MNHNS and CDR2 is SASEGT. The CDR3, as DNA: TGTGCCAGCAGTGAACTCGGCGGGAGGGAGACCCAGTACTTC. Its translation: CASSELGGRETQYF.